Listed here is a single T cell receptor (beta chain). Its antigen is as yet unknown. Included in the TCR beta cDNA libraries were unique molecular identifiers. From the PCR reads, TCRdb called clonotypes with MiXCR, one entry per CDR3 protein. The sample consists of around 710,000 distinct CDR3 sequences, roughly 50% of them appearing once. The data stem from a study of post-analysis software for immune sequencing data. Trimming removed 4 bases at V and 1 base at J, with 15 bases between. The CDR3 contains 16 residues. The germline V gene encodes CDR1 SGHDN and CDR2 FVKESK. General study points: Patients used about 5 TRBV segments, including TRBV5-6, TRBV5-1 and TRBV20-1, more often than controls. The authors found that F measure strongly co-clustered same-batch samples.

The gene calls are TRBV14 and TRBJ2-3, with a tentative D call TRBD2 (6 bases). This receptor was taken from a girl under 18 with multiple sclerosis. The sample comprised blood. The CDR3 spells CASSPTTRSGTDTQYF. The CDR3, as DNA: TGTGCCAGCAGCCCAACGACTAGGAGTGGCACAGATACGCAGTATTTT.